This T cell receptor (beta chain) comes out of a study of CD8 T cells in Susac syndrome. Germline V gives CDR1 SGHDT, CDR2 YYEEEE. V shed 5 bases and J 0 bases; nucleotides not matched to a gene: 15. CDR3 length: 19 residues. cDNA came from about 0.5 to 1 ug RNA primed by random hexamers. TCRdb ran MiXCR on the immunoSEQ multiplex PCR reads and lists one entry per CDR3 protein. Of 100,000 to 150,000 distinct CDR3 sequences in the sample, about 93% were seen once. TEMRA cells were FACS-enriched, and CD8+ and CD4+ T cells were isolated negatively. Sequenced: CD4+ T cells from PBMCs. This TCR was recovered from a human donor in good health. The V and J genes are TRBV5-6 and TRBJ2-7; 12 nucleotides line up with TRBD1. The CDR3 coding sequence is TGTGCCAGCAGGGGGACAGGGGGCGCATCAAGAATCCGCTCCTACGAGCAGTACTTC. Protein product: CASRGTGGASRIRSYEQYF.